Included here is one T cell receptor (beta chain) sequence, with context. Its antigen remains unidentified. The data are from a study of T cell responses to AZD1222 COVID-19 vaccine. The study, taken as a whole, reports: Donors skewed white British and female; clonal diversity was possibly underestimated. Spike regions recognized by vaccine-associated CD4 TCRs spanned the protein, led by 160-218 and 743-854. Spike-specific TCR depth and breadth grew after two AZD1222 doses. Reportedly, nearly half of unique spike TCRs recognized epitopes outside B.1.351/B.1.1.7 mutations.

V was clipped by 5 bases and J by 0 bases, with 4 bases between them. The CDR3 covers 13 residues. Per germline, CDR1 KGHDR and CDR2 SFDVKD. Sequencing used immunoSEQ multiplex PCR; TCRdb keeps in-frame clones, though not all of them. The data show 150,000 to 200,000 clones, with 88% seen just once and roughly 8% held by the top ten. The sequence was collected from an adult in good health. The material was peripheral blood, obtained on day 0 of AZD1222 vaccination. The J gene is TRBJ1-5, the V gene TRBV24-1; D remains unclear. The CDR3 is CATSAGSNQPQHF. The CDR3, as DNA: TGTGCCACCAGTGCAGGTAGCAATCAGCCCCAGCATTTT.